A single sample is the source of the 26 T cell receptor beta chains below, sequenced in a study of CD8+CD57+ T cells in acquired aplastic anemia. Whoever was chosen for sequencing had shown CD8+CD57+ cell expansion by flow cytometry. The study profiled TCR beta VDJ and CDR3 using genomic DNA as template. TCRdb re-analysed the reads in MiXCR, keeping a single row per CDR3 protein. The table records about 240,000 distinct CDR3 sequences, roughly half of them present only once. The source material was sorted CD4+, CD8+, or CD8+CD57+ T cells (not recorded which) from PBMCs. The receptors here all came from a human donor with aplastic anemia.

This clonotype was observed many times. The chain employs TRBV7-9 and TRBJ1-1, with D possibly being TRBD1 (5 bases). The CDR3 extends over 13 amino acids. Germline CDR1 SEHNR, CDR2 FQNEAQ (reference sequence). V lost 5 bases and J lost 5, with 12 bases in between. As DNA, the CDR3 is TGTGCCAGCAGCCCAGGGAGGAGTACTGAAGCTTTCTTT. This codes for CASSPGRSTEAFF.

This chain joins TRBV2 and TRBJ1-6; D possibly corresponds to TRBD1 (5 bases). The germline V gene encodes CDR1 SNHLY and CDR2 FYNNEI. V lost 11 bases to trimming and J lost 10 bases, with 24 bases between them. The CDR3 runs to 15 residues. The CDR3 here is CAGSPTGGLASPLHF. As DNA, the CDR3 is TGTGCCGGTTCTCCCACGGGGGGTCTTGCATCACCCCTCCACTTT.

The J gene is TRBJ2-1, the V gene TRBV7-6, with 11 bases aligning to TRBD1. Trimming at V came to 5 bases and at J to 9 bases, leaving 12 bases not matched to a gene. Germline lookup yields CDR1 SGHVS and CDR2 FNYEAQ. This CDR3 contains 16 residues. In DNA form, the CDR3 reads TGTGCCAGCAGCCCCCACCGGGACAGGGGGGACGTTGAGCAGTTCTTC. It codes for CASSPHRDRGDVEQFF.

The gene calls are TRBV7-9 and TRBJ2-7; maybe TRBD2 (7 bases). From germline, CDR1 is SEHNR and CDR2 FQNEAQ (reference sequence). V dropped 2 bases and J dropped 4 bases, with 18 bases sitting between them. The CDR3 has 16 amino acids. The CDR3, as DNA: TGTGCCAGCAGCTTACACCCGGGGGAGGGGGTTTACGAGCAGTACTTC. This gives the protein CASSLHPGEGVYEQYF.

This clonotype was counted a single time. The chain uses TRBV7-4 and TRBJ1-4; tentative D call: TRBD1 (5 bases). The CDR3 spans 14 residues. Germline V gives CDR1 SGHVT, CDR2 SQSDAQ. The V end lost 5 bases, the J end lost 3 bases, and 10 bases lay between the germline ends. The CDR3 region is CASSVEGPNEKLFF. CDR3 in DNA: TGTGCCAGCAGCGTAGAGGGGCCTAATGAAAAACTGTTTTTT.

Many counts were recorded for this clonotype. V and J are TRBV13 and TRBJ1-3; tentatively, D is TRBD1 (5 bases). Trimming took 1 base from V and 2 from J, leaving 12 bases between them. Germline V gives CDR1 PRHDT, CDR2 FYEKMQ (reference sequence). The CDR3 has 16 amino acids. The CDR3 protein is CASSLDGRAAGNTIYF. DNA for the CDR3: TGTGCCAGCAGCTTAGATGGCAGGGCGGCTGGAAACACCATATATTTT.

The chain recombines TRBV15 with TRBJ2-7; 13 nucleotides align to TRBD2. The germline gives CDR1 LNHNV, CDR2 YYDKDF (reference sequence). The CDR3 covers 13 residues. V shed 5 bases and J 12 bases; nucleotides not matched to a gene: 7. In nucleotides, the CDR3 is TGTGCCACCAGCCCCGGGACTAGCGGGAATCCGTACTTC. Its protein is CATSPGTSGNPYF.

This clonotype appeared many times. This rearrangement joins TRBV20-1 to TRBJ2-7; TRBD1 or TRBD2 may be the D gene (5 bases each). This CDR3 has 14 amino acids. Germline-derived CDR1 and CDR2 are DFQATT and SNEGSKA (reference sequence). Trimming took off 6 bases at V and 1 base at J, with 16 bases between the two ends. CDR3 nucleotide sequence: TGCAGTGCGCGTCCGGGACGGCAGTCCTACGAGCAGTACTTC. Translated, it gives CSARPGRQSYEQYF.

This clonotype was detected once. The gene calls are TRBV20-1 and TRBJ1-1, with 10 bases that match TRBD1. J gave up 6 bases and V 1 base, and 5 bases lay outside the gene matches. The germline V gene encodes CDR1 DFQATT and CDR2 SNEGSKA (reference sequence). The CDR3 is made up of 14 amino acids. CDR3 in amino acids: CSARGTGGGAEAFF. The DNA of the CDR3 is TGCAGTGCTAGAGGGACAGGGGGTGGCGCTGAAGCTTTCTTT.

This chain links TRBV7-2 with TRBJ2-7, with 8 bases aligning to TRBD1. CDR3 length: 14 residues. Germline-derived CDR1 and CDR2 are SGHTA and FQGNSA. Losses at the gene ends were 11 bases for V and 1 base for J; bases not matched to a gene: 10. Here the CDR3 reads CAWGTGTGSYEQYF. In nucleotides, the CDR3 is TGTGCCTGGGGCACCGGGACAGGATCCTACGAGCAGTACTTC.

In its sample, this clonotype was seen many times. This CDR3 reads CASSPGQGHDDEQFF. DNA of the CDR3: TGCGCCAGCAGCCCTGGACAGGGTCATGACGATGAGCAGTTCTTC. The rearrangement links TRBV5-1 to TRBJ2-1; 8 nucleotides agree with TRBD1. The germline V gene has CDR1 SGHRS and CDR2 YFSETQ. J was trimmed by 8 bases and V by 4 bases; bases with no gene match: 11. There are 15 residues in the CDR3.

This clonotype has a count of ten or more. The genes are TRBV20-1 and TRBJ1-5, with 7 positions matching TRBD1. The CDR3 loop spans 15 amino acids. Germline V gene lookup returns CDR1 DFQATT and CDR2 SNEGSKA (reference sequence). With V trimmed by 0 bases and J by 1 base, 3 bases remained unmatched. CDR3 sequence: CSARDRGGSNQPQHF. CDR3 nucleotide sequence: TGCAGTGCTAGAGATCGAGGGGGCAGCAATCAGCCCCAGCATTTT.

The V and J genes are TRBV5-1 and TRBJ1-2, with D perhaps matching TRBD1 (5 bases). Germline CDR1 and CDR2: SGHRS and YFSETQ. The V end was cut by 6 bases, the J end by 8 bases, with 17 bases between. The CDR3 consists of 13 residues. This CDR3 is CASIRLARGGYTF. The CDR3 coding sequence is TGCGCCAGCATTCGGCTAGCGAGGGGAGGCTACACCTTC.

This clonotype was observed many times. The J gene is TRBJ2-5, the V gene TRBV29-1; tentatively, D is TRBD2 (5 bases). The CDR3 is 14 residues long. The V gene lost 1 base and the J gene lost 2 bases, with 11 bases spanning the gap. Germline assignment: CDR1 SQVTM and CDR2 ANQGSEA. The CDR3 protein is CSVEGAAEQETQYF. CDR3 in DNA: TGCAGCGTTGAAGGAGCGGCCGAGCAAGAGACCCAGTACTTC. The whole variable domain, remainder taken from reference TRBV29-1 and TRBJ2-5, is SAVISQKPSRDICQRGTSLTIQCQVDSQVTMMFWYRQQPGQSLTLIATANQGSEATYESGFVIDKFPISRPNLTFSTLTVSNMSPEDSSIYLCSVEGAAEQETQYFGPGTRLLVL.

The CDR3 DNA sequence: TGCAGTGGAGGGCTCTACGAGCAGTACGTC. As protein: CSGGLYEQYV. The rearrangement links TRBV20-1 to TRBJ2-7, with a weak D call TRBD2 (5 bases). The germline V gene has CDR1 DFQATT and CDR2 SNEGSKA (reference sequence). This CDR3 comprises 10 residues. V was shortened by 7 bases and J by 3 bases, with 7 bases between the two germline ends.

This clonotype has only a few counts. This chain joins TRBV19 and TRBJ1-4, with D unclear. V was shortened by 5 bases and J by 2 bases, with 6 bases between the two germline ends. The CDR3 runs to 13 residues. Germline CDR1 LNHDA, CDR2 SQIVND (reference sequence). In DNA form, the CDR3 reads TGTGCCAGTAGTTGGCAGACTAATGAAAAACTGTTTTTT. Its translation: CASSWQTNEKLFF.

The chain joins TRBV20-1 to TRBJ1-1; TRBD1 agrees at 8 bases. The CDR3 has 13 amino acids. V gave up 2 bases and J gave up 3 bases; unmatched junction bases: 2. Germline V gene sequence: CDR1 DFQATT, CDR2 SNEGSKA (reference sequence). The CDR3 loop reads CSARQGADTEAFF. The CDR3 nucleotides read TGCAGTGCTAGACAGGGGGCCGACACTGAAGCTTTCTTT.

CDR3: CASSPRTVGETQYF. The CDR3 nucleotides read TGTGCCAGCAGCCCCCGGACAGTCGGAGAGACCCAGTACTTC. The chain is built from TRBV9 and TRBJ2-5, with a possible D match to TRBD1 (6 bases). V was trimmed by 4 bases and J by 4 bases, leaving 14 bases between them. The germline V gene encodes CDR1 SGDLS and CDR2 YYNGEE. The CDR3 consists of 14 residues.

This chain joins TRBV6-1 and TRBJ1-5, with 7 bases fitting TRBD1. The V and J ends lost 1 base and 0 bases, in that order; junction bases with no gene match: 3. CDR3 length: 16 residues. The germline V gene encodes CDR1 MNHNS and CDR2 SASEGT. The CDR3 sequence: CASSEVGGLSNQPQHF. The CDR3 coding sequence is TGTGCCAGCAGTGAAGTAGGGGGCCTTAGCAATCAGCCCCAGCATTTT.

This clonotype has just a few counts. The chain has TRBV3-2 and TRBJ1-2; the D call of TRBD1 is as the table states it, not checked on the DNA. TRBV3-2 is deemed a pseudogene. The CDR3 contains 13 residues. CDR3 sequence (DNA): TGTGCCAGCAGGGGGGGGGGCTCCTATGGCTACACCTTC. Translation gives CASRGGGSYGYTF.

This rearrangement joins TRBV7-9 to TRBJ1-3; 12 nucleotides match TRBD1. V shed 2 bases, J shed 4 bases, and the junction held 6 bases outside the gene matches. Germline V gene lookup returns CDR1 SEHNR and CDR2 FQNEAQ (reference sequence). This CDR3 is 17 amino acids long. The CDR3 bases are TGTGCCAGCAGCTTAAAAGGGGACAGGGGGCACGGAAACACCATATATTTT. Protein product: CASSLKGDRGHGNTIYF.

Regarding this clonotype: Just one base apart from a much larger clone, this may be a read error. The J gene is TRBJ1-5, the V gene TRBV6-1; D is possibly TRBD1 (5 bases). This CDR3 is 14 amino acids long. Germline assignment: CDR1 MNHNS and CDR2 SASEGT. CDR3 protein: CASKEGWGNQPQRF. Written as DNA, the CDR3 is TGTGCCAGCAAGGAGGGTTGGGGCAATCAGCCCCAGCGTTTT.

This chain uses TRBV28 with TRBJ1-4, with 10 bases lining up with TRBD1. The CDR3 is 14 residues long. Germline V lookup: CDR1 MDHEN, CDR2 SYDVKM. V shed 6 bases and J 8 bases; nucleotides not matched to a gene: 6. The chain's CDR3 is CASRDRGSREKLFF. The CDR3 nucleotides read TGTGCCAGCAGGGACAGGGGGAGTAGGGAAAAACTGTTTTTT.

Comments on this clonotype: This sequence may be a read error, since a much larger clone differs from it by one base. This CDR3 is CASTTPGGKSYNEQFF. CDR3 bases: TGCGCCAGCACCACCCCTGGCGGGAAAAGTTACAATGAGCAGTTCTTC. The rearrangement uses TRBV10-1 and TRBJ2-1, with D possibly being TRBD2 (6 bases). This CDR3 is 16 amino acids long. Germline CDR1 is WNHNN and CDR2 is SYGVQD (reference sequence). V gave up 7 bases and J gave up 4 bases, with 20 bases separating them.

The chain is built from TRBV11-3 and TRBJ2-5, with 9 bases identical to TRBD1. The ends lost 4 bases at V and 7 bases at J; junction bases unmatched: 4. CDR1 is SGHNT and CDR2 is YENEEA in the germline V gene. The CDR3 loop spans 13 amino acids. The CDR3 loop reads CASSSGQGGTQYF. The CDR3 DNA reads TGTGCCAGCAGCTCGGGACAGGGTGGGACCCAGTACTTC.

This clonotype occurred many times. The chain is built from TRBV5-8 and TRBJ1-6; no clear D. Trimming took 4 bases from V and 4 from J, leaving 12 bases between them. The germline V gene has CDR1 SGHTS and CDR2 YDEGEE. This CDR3 has 15 amino acids. The chain's CDR3 is CASSPEAVYNSPLHF. The CDR3 DNA sequence: TGTGCCAGCAGCCCCGAGGCCGTTTATAATTCACCCCTCCACTTT.